The 22 T cell receptor beta chains given below trace back to one sample, sequenced in a study of T cell clusters in autoimmune cytopenias. TRB was amplified from roughly 0.25 ug of peripheral blood genomic DNA per sample. TRB rearrangements were amplified by touch-down multiplex PCR with mixed TRB-A/B primers. After re-calling the multiplex PCR reads, TCRdb lists one entry per CDR3 protein, DNA absent. The sample data list thousands of distinct CDR3 sequences. These sequences were also reported in another study, on T cell repertoires in aging, cancer and after chemotherapy.

What was sequenced was peripheral blood. The receptor set was obtained from a human donor in good health.

This clonotype registers medium-sized (0.01 to 0.1%) by frequency. This sequence joins TRBV19 and TRBJ2-1; lacking DNA, the TRBD2 call made by TCRdb goes unchecked. Germline lookup yields CDR1 LNHDA and CDR2 SQIVND (reference sequence). This CDR3 has 16 amino acids. The CDR3 here is CASSPRTRKKPDEQFF.

The chain couples TRBV7-9 to TRBJ1-2; with no DNA, the TCRdb D assignment of TRBD1 cannot be verified. The CDR3 covers 14 residues. CDR1 and CDR2 from the germline V gene are SEHNR and FQNEAQ (reference sequence). CDR3 amino acids: CASSLGGGPYGYTF.

The V and J genes are TRBV7-2 and TRBJ2-1; TCRdb's assignment of TRBD2 cannot be checked, as there is no DNA. The CDR3 totals 15 residues. Germline V lookup: CDR1 SGHTA, CDR2 FQGNSA. The CDR3 is CASSDTSASYNEQFF.

Here the CDR3 reads CAISDKNTEAFF. The V call is TRBV10-3, the J call TRBJ1-1. Germline CDR1 ENHRY, CDR2 SYGVKD. The CDR3 is made up of 12 amino acids.

V gene TRBV27 combines with J gene TRBJ1-2; TCRdb reports TRBD1, a call that lacks DNA to check it against. This CDR3 is built from 13 residues. Germline values: CDR1 MNHEY, CDR2 SMNVEV (reference sequence). CDR3 in amino acids: CASRRDRARGYTF.

The chain employs TRBV24-1 and TRBJ2-7; absent DNA, TCRdb's TRBD2 call cannot be checked. The CDR3 covers 16 residues. Germline CDR1 and CDR2: KGHDR and SFDVKD. This CDR3 reads CATSDPGTSGDYEQYF.

This clonotype is deemed medium-sized (0.01 to 0.1%) by its frequency. The CDR3 spells CASSRSQGQGRNEQFF. The chain joins TRBV19 to TRBJ2-1; TCRdb selects TRBD1, and the lack of DNA leaves this call unchecked. Germline CDR1 is LNHDA and CDR2 is SQIVND (reference sequence). The length of the CDR3 is 16 residues.

The chain combines TRBV5-1 with TRBJ1-1; TCRdb's D call of TRBD1 is untestable without DNA. The germline gives CDR1 SGHRS, CDR2 YFSETQ. The CDR3 length is 17 residues. CDR3: CASSFGRPGQENAEAFF.

This chain connects TRBV7-9 to TRBJ1-2; TCRdb indicates TRBD1, and absent DNA this call remains unverified. Germline V gives CDR1 SEHNR, CDR2 FQNEAQ (reference sequence). This CDR3 contains 17 residues. CDR3 residues: CASSLALRTGEDYGYTF.

V usage is TRBV28 and J usage is TRBJ1-6; TCRdb calls TRBD1, which cannot be checked without DNA. Germline V gene data show CDR1 as MDHEN and CDR2 as SYDVKM. The CDR3 is 12 amino acids. The CDR3 spells CASDTGDSPLHF.

By frequency, this clonotype is medium-sized. This sequence joins TRBV13 and TRBJ2-3. The length of the CDR3 is 13 residues. Germline V gives CDR1 PRHDT, CDR2 FYEKMQ (reference sequence). CDR3 amino acids: CASSLGMRDTQYF.

Measured by frequency, this clonotype is medium-sized. The gene calls are TRBV7-9 and TRBJ2-2; the TRBD2 assignment by TCRdb is unverifiable without DNA. CDR1 is SEHNR, CDR2 FQNEAQ, per germline (reference sequence). This CDR3 is 15 amino acids long. This chain's CDR3 is CASSPLGLATGELFF.

The chain combines TRBV7-9 with TRBJ1-2. Germline CDR1 and CDR2: SEHNR and FQNEAQ (reference sequence). The CDR3 is 13 amino acids. The chain's CDR3 is CASSQEGGYGYTF.

The chain joins TRBV5-1 to TRBJ1-2; TCRdb indicates TRBD1, and absent DNA this call remains unverified. CDR3 length: 15 residues. Germline V gene sequence: CDR1 SGHRS, CDR2 YFSETQ. The CDR3: CASSLDFGQLYGYTF.

The chain recombines TRBV6-4 with TRBJ2-3; TCRdb outputs TRBD1, but without DNA this stays unchecked. Germline V CDR1 and CDR2: MRHNA, SNTAGT. This CDR3 region has 15 residues. The CDR3 sequence: CASSPGGLGTDTQYF.

By frequency, this clonotype registers medium-sized. The chain uses TRBV12-3 or TRBV12-4 and TRBJ2-1. There are 16 residues in the CDR3. The CDR3 sequence is CASSLRAPSSYNEQFF.

The CDR3 sequence: CASSLGRDRETQYF. The gene calls are TRBV7-2 and TRBJ2-5; the D call of TRBD1 rests on TCRdb alone, since no DNA is present to check it. Germline V gene sequence: CDR1 SGHTA, CDR2 FQGNSA. This CDR3 has 14 amino acids.

J is TRBJ1-2 and V is TRBV27. Germline values: CDR1 MNHEY, CDR2 SMNVEV (reference sequence). The CDR3 contains 14 residues. CDR3 protein: CASSLQGGNYGYTF.

This clonotype is labeled medium-sized (0.01 to 0.1%) based on frequency. The rearrangement joins TRBV27 to TRBJ1-4; TCRdb's D gene call, TRBD1, goes unchecked for lack of DNA. In germline, CDR1 is MNHEY, CDR2 SMNVEV (reference sequence). CDR3 length: 18 amino acids. This CDR3 is CASRRDRDITSTNEKLFF.

This clonotype shows up as medium-sized by frequency. This sequence joins TRBV7-6 and TRBJ2-1; TCRdb outputs TRBD1, but without DNA this stays unchecked. Germline-derived CDR1 and CDR2 are SGHVS and FNYEAQ. There are 15 residues in the CDR3. The CDR3 loop reads CASSLSQGADNEQFF.

This chain links TRBV5-1 with TRBJ2-1; TCRdb's assignment of TRBD1 cannot be checked, as there is no DNA. The CDR3 has 19 residues. The V gene's germline CDR1 is SGHRS and CDR2 YFSETQ. The CDR3 loop reads CASSLALDSRGGSYNEQFF.

This chain connects TRBV7-9 to TRBJ1-2; TCRdb lists TRBD1, though no DNA is available to test this call. Germline CDR1 and CDR2: SEHNR and FQNEAQ (reference sequence). CDR3 length: 15 amino acids. The CDR3 loop is CASSETGDSNYGYTF.